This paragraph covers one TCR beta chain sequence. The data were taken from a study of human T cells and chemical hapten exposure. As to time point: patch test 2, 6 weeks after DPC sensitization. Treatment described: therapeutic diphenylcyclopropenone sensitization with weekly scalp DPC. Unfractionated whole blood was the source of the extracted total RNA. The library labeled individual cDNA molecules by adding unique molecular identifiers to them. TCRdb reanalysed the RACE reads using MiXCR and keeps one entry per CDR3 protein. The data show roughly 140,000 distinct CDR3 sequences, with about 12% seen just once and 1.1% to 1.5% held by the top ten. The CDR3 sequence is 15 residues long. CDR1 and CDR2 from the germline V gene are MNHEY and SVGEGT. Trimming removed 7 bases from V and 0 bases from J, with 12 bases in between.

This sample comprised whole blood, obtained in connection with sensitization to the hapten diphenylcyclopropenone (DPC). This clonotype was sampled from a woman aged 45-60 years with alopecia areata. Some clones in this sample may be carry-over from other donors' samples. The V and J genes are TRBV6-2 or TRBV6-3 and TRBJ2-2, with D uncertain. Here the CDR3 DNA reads TGTGCCAGCACCCCGACCGACGCGAACACCGGGGAGCTGTTTTTT. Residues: CASTPTDANTGELFF.